This T cell receptor beta chain was sequenced during a study of T cells after yellow fever vaccination. The germline V and J ends were trimmed by 3 bases and 3 bases, with 14 bases remaining between them. Germline loops: CDR1 SGHVS, CDR2 FQNEAQ. CDR3 length: 15 residues. A universal primer site and UMIs were added as TCR cDNA was made by 5'RACE template switching. TCRdb re-derived calls from the 5' RACE reads in MiXCR, one entry per CDR3 protein. The table includes 400,000 or so distinct CDR3 sequences, approximately 5.7% detected once. This clonotype was observed a few times. Its antigen is still unknown. Regarding the study as a whole: Though it reached lower strength, the secondary response hit its peak faster, day 5 versus 15.

Sample: PBMCs, taken 5 days after the yellow fever booster vaccination. The TCR was taken from a man younger than 40 who received the YFV17D yellow fever vaccine. This sequence joins TRBV7-8 and TRBJ2-5; D is unresolved. DNA of the CDR3: TGTGCCAGCAGCTTTGACCTAGGGAAGGAAGAGACCCAGTACTTC. Protein: CASSFDLGKEETQYF.